The 22 T cell receptor beta chains listed next were all sequenced from one sample in a study of shared clonotypes between healthy human individuals. TCRdb's table, derived via immunoSEQ multiplex PCR, lists solely in-frame clones and lacks some. The profile covers some 1.4 million clones, with roughly 96% appearing a single time and roughly 1.2% taken by the ten largest. The sequenced sample consisted of naive CD4+ T cells sorted from blood. The subset denotes: CD45RA+ positively selected. The receptors shown here come from a man between 25 and 39 years old in good health.

The rearrangement joins TRBV7-8 to TRBJ2-4; 14 nucleotides line up with TRBD2. Germline loops: CDR1 SGHVS, CDR2 FQNEAQ. CDR3 length: 19 residues. V was clipped by 5 bases and J by 1 base; unmatched bases: 10. CDR3 DNA: TGTGCCAGCAGCCCTCGACTAGCGGGAGGGCCTCGGGCCAAAAACATTCAGTACTTC. It yields the protein CASSPRLAGGPRAKNIQYF. The variable domain in full, with the rest retrieved from reference TRBV7-8 and TRBJ2-4, is GAGVSQSPRYKVAKRGQDVALRCDPISGHVSLFWYQQALGQGPEFLTYFQNEAQLDKSGLPSDRFFAERPEGSVSTLKIQRTQQEDSAVYLCASSPRLAGGPRAKNIQYFGAGTRLSVL.

CDR3 residues: CASSLVPKYNEQFF. The CDR3 DNA reads TGTGCCAGCAGCTTGGTACCTAAGTACAATGAGCAGTTCTTC. The chain couples TRBV5-6 to TRBJ2-1; D is unresolved. Germline CDR1 and CDR2: SGHDT and YYEEEE. The CDR3 length is 14 residues. V dropped 0 bases and J dropped 4 bases, with 8 bases sitting between them.

This clone appeared a few times. The chain recombines TRBV2 with TRBJ1-1; possibly TRBD1 for D (5 bases). Germline V CDR1 and CDR2: SNHLY, FYNNEI. There are 11 residues in the CDR3. Trimming took off 4 bases at V and 8 bases at J, with 8 bases between the two ends. DNA of the CDR3: TGTGCCAGCAGTGGGGGGAGCGAAGCTTTCTTT. This codes for CASSGGSEAFF. Full variable domain (missing parts from reference TRBV2 and TRBJ1-1): EPEVTQTPSHQVTQMGQEVILRCVPISNHLYFYWYRQILGQKVEFLVSFYNNEISEKSEIFDDQFSVERPDGSNFTLKIRSTKLEDSAMYFCASSGGSEAFFGQGTRLTVV.

About this clone: Other DNA variants within this sample encode the same CDR3. V usage is TRBV7-9 and J usage is TRBJ2-1; possible D gene TRBD1, 5 bases. Germline V gene lookup returns CDR1 SEHNR and CDR2 FQNEAQ (reference sequence). The CDR3 has 13 amino acids. V lost 1 base to trimming and J lost 5 bases, with 6 bases between them. As DNA, the CDR3 is TGTGCCAGCAGCTTAGGACAGAACAATGAGCAGTTCTTC. Translating it yields CASSLGQNNEQFF.

This chain joins TRBV14 and TRBJ1-2, with 7 positions matching TRBD1. Germline V gene lookup returns CDR1 SGHDN and CDR2 FVKESK. Germline trimming cut 4 bases from V and 5 bases from J; bases unmatched to any gene: 16. The CDR3 has 17 amino acids. CDR3 nucleotides: TGTGCCAGCAGCCCTGACCTAAACAGGGGCGACCAGTATGGCTACACCTTC. Encoded protein: CASSPDLNRGDQYGYTF.

Points on this clone: This sample also contains other DNA sequences that code for the same CDR3. The chain employs TRBV28 and TRBJ1-2; D is unresolved. The CDR3 is 12 residues long. CDR1 and CDR2 from the germline V gene are MDHEN and SYDVKM. Deletions cut 1 base from V and 4 bases from J, with 4 bases between. The CDR3: CASSLSGYGYTF. Written as DNA, the CDR3 is TGTGCCAGCAGTTTATCTGGCTATGGCTACACCTTC.

The V gene is TRBV29-1, the J gene TRBJ1-1, with a tentative D call TRBD1 (6 bases). CDR1 and CDR2 (germline): SQVTM, ANQGSEA. The CDR3 totals 13 residues. V lost 7 bases to trimming and J lost 7 bases, with 19 bases between them. Here the CDR3 DNA reads TGCAGCGGGGTGGGTACAGGGATCGATGAAGCTTTCTTT. Its translation: CSGVGTGIDEAFF.

The chain recombines TRBV9 with TRBJ1-2; TRBD1 might be the D (6 bases). V was trimmed by 0 bases and J by 5 bases, leaving 8 bases between them. Germline values: CDR1 SGDLS, CDR2 YYNGEE. The length of the CDR3 is 13 residues. CDR3 sequence reads: CASSVERGYGYTF. In nucleotides, the CDR3 is TGTGCCAGCAGCGTAGAAAGGGGGTATGGCTACACCTTC.

The J gene is TRBJ2-3, the V gene TRBV4-1; TRBD2 matches at 9 bases. The CDR3 length is 19 residues. Looked up from germline, CDR1 is MGHRA and CDR2 is YSYEKL. Unmatched junction bases numbered 15, after V lost 0 bases and J lost 5 bases. The DNA of the CDR3 is TGCGCCAGCAGCCAAGACGGCCGGCCGGGACTAGCAATCTTAGATACGCAGTATTTT. It translates to CASSQDGRPGLAILDTQYF.

The chain has TRBV28 and TRBJ2-1; a weak D match, TRBD1 (5 bases). Trimming stripped 6 bases from V and 12 bases from J, with 18 bases between. Germline V gene data show CDR1 as MDHEN and CDR2 as SYDVKM. The CDR3 extends over 13 amino acids. This chain's CDR3 is CASRPGQATGQFF. CDR3 sequence (DNA): TGTGCCAGCAGACCTGGCCAGGCTACAGGGCAGTTCTTC. The full variable domain, rest sourced from reference TRBV28 and TRBJ2-1, is DVKVTQSSRYLVKRTGEKVFLECVQDMDHENMFWYRQDPGLGLRLIYFSYDVKMKEKGDIPEGYSVSREKKERFSLILESASTNQTSMYLCASRPGQATGQFFGPGTRLTVL.

The gene calls are TRBV18 and TRBJ1-1; D unclear. There are 14 residues in the CDR3. Germline lookup yields CDR1 KGHSH and CDR2 LQKENI. The germline V and J ends were trimmed by 2 bases and 1 base, with 8 bases remaining between them. The CDR3 loop reads CASSPDGGNTEAFF. The CDR3 DNA reads as TGTGCCAGCTCACCAGACGGCGGGAACACTGAAGCTTTCTTT.

The J gene is TRBJ1-4, the V gene TRBV2; TRBD1 might be the D (6 bases). The length of the CDR3 is 14 residues. V lost 3 bases and J 10 bases, leaving 15 bases between the germline ends. Germline V gene lookup returns CDR1 SNHLY and CDR2 FYNNEI. CDR3 sequence: CASSDQGGRLKLFF. The CDR3 DNA sequence: TGTGCCAGCAGTGATCAAGGGGGACGATTAAAACTGTTTTTT.

The CDR3 reads CASALDSTNYGYTF. CDR3 in DNA: TGTGCCAGTGCCCTGGACAGCACTAACTATGGCTACACCTTC. The rearrangement links TRBV19 to TRBJ1-2, with D perhaps matching TRBD1 (6 bases). The germline V and J ends were trimmed by 8 bases and 0 bases, with 13 bases remaining between them. This CDR3 has 14 residues. Germline CDR1 LNHDA, CDR2 SQIVND (reference sequence).

This chain links TRBV7-8 with TRBJ2-6; perhaps TRBD1 as D (6 bases). This CDR3 is 16 amino acids long. CDR1 and CDR2 from the germline V gene are SGHVS and FQNEAQ. Trimming took 2 bases from V and 3 from J, leaving 11 bases between them. As DNA, the CDR3 is TGTGCCAGCAGCTTACCTGCAGGGGTTGGGGCCAACGTCCTGACTTTC. Translation gives CASSLPAGVGANVLTF.

The rearrangement uses TRBV28 and TRBJ2-7, with 7 bases aligning to TRBD1. V lost 7 bases and J lost 2; bases outside the gene matches: 5. This CDR3 is built from 13 residues. Germline V gene sequence: CDR1 MDHEN, CDR2 SYDVKM. The CDR3 DNA reads as TGTGCCAGCATCTCCGGGACAGCCTACGAGCAGTACTTC. Amino acid sequence: CASISGTAYEQYF.

The V gene is TRBV2, the J gene TRBJ2-7; either TRBD1 or TRBD2 may fit D (5 bases each). The germline V and J ends were trimmed by 5 bases and 0 bases, with 11 bases remaining between them. The CDR3 length is 14 residues. CDR1 is SNHLY and CDR2 is FYNNEI in the germline V gene. DNA of the CDR3: TGTGCCAGCAGTACCGGGACGAGCTCCTACGAGCAGTACTTC. Translating gives CASSTGTSSYEQYF.

J is TRBJ1-4 and V is TRBV28; 7 nucleotides match TRBD1. This CDR3 is 15 amino acids long. J lost 3 bases, V lost 6 bases, and 7 bases had no gene match. Germline values: CDR1 MDHEN, CDR2 SYDVKM. The CDR3 coding sequence is TGTGCCAGCAGCAGATCCGGGACAGCTAATGAAAAACTGTTTTTT. This gives the protein CASSRSGTANEKLFF.

The chain joins TRBV11-2 to TRBJ2-2; D perhaps matches TRBD1 (6 bases). V lost 5 bases and J 2 bases, leaving 21 bases between the germline ends. Germline CDR1 SGHAT, CDR2 FQNNGV. The length of the CDR3 is 18 residues. This CDR3 reads CASSHRSGQFVNTGELFF. In DNA, the CDR3 is TGTGCCAGCAGCCACCGTTCGGGACAATTCGTTAACACCGGGGAGCTGTTTTTT.

V is TRBV2 and J is TRBJ2-4; D not certain. The germline V gene has CDR1 SNHLY and CDR2 FYNNEI. This CDR3 is built from 15 residues. V lost 2 bases to trimming and J lost 4 bases, with 12 bases between them. The CDR3 region has the DNA TGTGCCAGCAGTGAACTGTTGGCGGAAAAAAACATTCAGTACTTC. Translation: CASSELLAEKNIQYF.

The CDR3 DNA sequence: TGTGCCAGTAGTACGCGAACCTTTGGAGACATTCAGTACTTC. It is translated as CASSTRTFGDIQYF. This chain joins TRBV19 and TRBJ2-4, with D hard to call. Per the germline V gene, CDR1 is LNHDA and CDR2 is SQIVND (reference sequence). The V and J ends lost 4 bases and 8 bases respectively, with 15 bases between them. The CDR3 runs to 14 residues.

Regarding this clone: At the DNA level, this CDR3 is encoded by other sequences in the same sample as well. This sequence joins TRBV18 and TRBJ1-4; D possibly corresponds to TRBD1 (5 bases). This CDR3 contains 15 residues. Trimming removed 3 bases at V and 8 bases at J, with 16 bases between. Germline CDR1 KGHSH, CDR2 LQKENI. The CDR3 loop is CASSPDSLRGEKLFF. The CDR3 DNA is TGTGCCAGCTCACCCGATTCCCTTCGGGGCGAAAAACTGTTTTTT. The full variable domain, completed using reference TRBV18 and TRBJ1-4, is NAGVMQNPRHLVRRRGQEARLRCSPMKGHSHVYWYRQLPEEGLKFMVYLQKENIIDESGMPKERFSAEFPKEGPSILRIQQVVRGDSAAYFCASSPDSLRGEKLFFGSGTQLSVL.

The J gene is TRBJ2-5, the V gene TRBV18, with TRBD2 matching over 11 bases. J lost 4 bases, V lost 2 bases, and 6 bases had no gene match. The CDR3 has 16 amino acids. Germline V lookup: CDR1 KGHSH, CDR2 LQKENI. The CDR3 DNA reads as TGTGCCAGCTCACCAAATTTCGGACTAGCGGGAGAGACCCAGTACTTC. Translated: CASSPNFGLAGETQYF.